These 7 T cell receptor beta chains were sequenced from one sample in a study of cytomegalovirus exposure and HLA in healthy donors. PCR was performed using 60 Vbeta and 13 Jbeta primers. Profiled with immunoSEQ multiplex PCR; TCRdb holds only in-frame clones, not every one. Of just under 95,000 clones in the sample, about three quarters were seen once. What was sequenced was PBMCs. The receptors were sampled from a man aged 45-65 years in good health and CMV-seropositive.

The chain uses TRBV7-9 and TRBJ1-1; D not resolved. With 3 bases removed from V and 4 bases from J, the gap between germline ends came to 6 bases. CDR1 and CDR2 (germline): SEHNR, FQNEAQ (reference sequence). This CDR3 spans 12 amino acids. Here the CDR3 reads CASSFPFTEAFF. Here the CDR3 DNA reads TGTGCCAGCAGCTTTCCTTTCACTGAAGCTTTCTTT.

The chain combines TRBV28 with TRBJ2-1, with D perhaps TRBD2 (5 bases). The germline V gene encodes CDR1 MDHEN and CDR2 SYDVKM. V dropped 5 bases and J dropped 5 bases, with 22 bases sitting between them. This CDR3 has 17 residues. CDR3 amino acids: CASSLQQAAHVDNEQFF. In DNA form, the CDR3 reads TGTGCCAGCAGTCTACAACAAGCGGCGCACGTGGACAATGAGCAGTTCTTC.

The V gene is TRBV6-1, the J gene TRBJ1-1; 7 bases fit TRBD1. This CDR3 has 15 amino acids. In germline, CDR1 is MNHNS, CDR2 SASEGT. J lost 1 base, V lost 4 bases, and 6 bases had no gene match. The CDR3 reads CASSGWDSPNTEAFF. CDR3 coding DNA: TGTGCCAGCAGTGGTTGGGACAGCCCGAACACTGAAGCTTTCTTT.

This chain links TRBV2 with TRBJ2-7; 10 nucleotides match TRBD1. Trimming cost V 6 bases and J 4 bases; bases outside gene matches: 15. This CDR3 spans 17 amino acids. From germline, CDR1 is SNHLY and CDR2 FYNNEI. CDR3 nucleotides: TGTGCCAGCAGCGCCGGGACAGGGGTTTTTTCTTTATACGAGCAGTACTTC. It translates to CASSAGTGVFSLYEQYF.

Regarding this clone: A junction boundary mismatches the germline segment, possibly from a read error. The rearrangement uses TRBV6-5 and TRBJ1-6, with no clear D. Germline V gene data show CDR1 as MNHEY and CDR2 as SVGAGI. The CDR3 contains 15 residues. CDR3 region: CAGSPRVEGNSPLHF. CDR3 bases: TGTGCCGGCAGTCCGAGGGTCGAAGGGAATTCACCCCTCCACTTT.

This clone was found a few times. The chain combines TRBV27 with TRBJ2-5; TRBD1 matches at 7 bases. The CDR3 totals 13 residues. The junction had 3 bases not matched to a gene; V was cut back by 6 bases and J by 2 bases. Germline V gives CDR1 MNHEY, CDR2 SMNVEV (reference sequence). The CDR3 DNA is TGTGCCAGCAGCCACAGGGGTCAAGAGACCCAGTACTTC. It is translated as CASSHRGQETQYF.

The chain is built from TRBV7-2 and TRBJ1-5; TRBD1 matches at 9 bases. J was trimmed by 7 bases and V by 3 bases; bases with no gene match: 7. Germline V CDR1 and CDR2: SGHTA, FQGNSA. The CDR3 runs to 15 residues. CDR3 region: CASSLGQGGRQPQHF. The CDR3 DNA sequence: TGTGCCAGCAGCTTGGGACAGGGCGGGCGGCAGCCCCAGCATTTT. Filled out from reference TRBV7-2 and TRBJ1-5, the complete variable domain reads GAGVSQSPSNKVTEKGKDVELRCDPISGHTALYWYRQSLGQGLEFLIYFQGNSAPDKSGLPSDRFSAERTGGSVSTLTIQRTQQEDSAVYLCASSLGQGGRQPQHFGDGTRLSIL.